This T cell receptor beta chain was recovered during a study of blood T cell repertoires in COVID-19. The wider study: Samples taken during acute and convalescent COVID-19 were collected in the United States, Italy and Spain. In each case, the material was cDNA or gDNA derived from T cells, B-cell-depleted T cells, or PBMCs.

Per the study methods: Amplified reference gene primers provided the basis for estimating nucleated cell counts. Profiling relied on immunoSEQ multiplex PCR, and the TCRdb table lists in-frame clones only, not all of them. V, J and clone size reflect that table, while D and trimming were determined from the DNA. The table records about 75,000 clones, 88% of them present only once. From germline, CDR1 is SGHRS and CDR2 YFSETQ. This CDR3 is built from 16 residues. Trimming cost V 0 bases and J 7 bases, with 19 bases left between them. This clone was observed a single time. This sequence joins TRBV5-1 and TRBJ1-2; a weak D match, TRBD1 (6 bases). The specimen was peripheral blood. The source is a woman in her seventies with acute or convalescent COVID-19. CDR3 DNA sequence: TGCGCCAGCAGCTTGGCCGGACAGTTTAAAGGGGTTGGCTACACCTTC. Translated: CASSLAGQFKGVGYTF. The variable domain in full, with the rest retrieved from reference TRBV5-1 and TRBJ1-2, is KAGVTQTPRYLIKTRGQQVTLSCSPISGHRSVSWYQQTPGQGLQFLFEYFSETQRNKGNFPGRFSGRQFSNSRSEMNVSTLELGDSALYLCASSLAGQFKGVGYTFGSGTRLTVV.